Below, 28 T cell receptor beta chains from the same sample are listed, as sequenced in a study of T cell repertoires in cytomegalovirus infection. From the reads, TCRdb called clonotypes with MiXCR, one entry per CDR3 protein. The table includes 150,000 to 180,000 distinct CDR3 sequences, 20% to 30% detected once. Material: PBMCs. The source is a human donor in good health (CMV status not recorded). Some clones in this sample may be carry-over from other donors' samples.

The gene calls are TRBV28 and TRBJ2-7, with TRBD2 matching 7 bases. The length of the CDR3 is 11 residues. With V trimmed by 7 bases and J by 5 bases, 2 bases remained unmatched. The germline V gene has CDR1 MDHEN and CDR2 SYDVKM. The DNA for the CDR3 is TGTGCCAGCAAGCGGGGTAACGAGCAGTACTTC. The encoded protein is CASKRGNEQYF. Filled out from reference TRBV28 and TRBJ2-7, the complete variable domain reads DVKVTQSSRYLVKRTGEKVFLECVQDMDHENMFWYRQDPGLGLRLIYFSYDVKMKEKGDIPEGYSVSREKKERFSLILESASTNQTSMYLCASKRGNEQYFGPGTRLTVT.

The chain employs TRBV6-1 and TRBJ2-6; 8 nucleotides match TRBD1. In germline, CDR1 is MNHNS, CDR2 SASEGT. CDR3 length: 17 residues. The junction had 11 bases not matched to a gene; V was cut back by 6 bases and J by 4 bases. CDR3 amino acids: CASRRTRTGSGANVLTF. Written as DNA, the CDR3 is TGTGCCAGCAGACGAACTAGGACAGGGTCAGGGGCCAACGTCCTGACTTTC.

V usage is TRBV4-1 and J usage is TRBJ2-1, with D possibly TRBD2 on 6 matching bases. Trimming shortened V by 0 bases and J by 0 bases, and 15 bases separated the two germline ends. CDR3 length equals 18 residues. From germline, CDR1 is MGHRA and CDR2 YSYEKL. The CDR3 nucleotides read TGCGCCAGCAGCCAAGATGGGCTAGCGTGGCGCTCCTACAATGAGCAGTTCTTC. Translation: CASSQDGLAWRSYNEQFF.

Regarding this clonotype: This clone may be a read error of a much larger clone one base away. The chain recombines TRBV6-6 with TRBJ1-6; D gene uncertain. V gave up 0 bases and J gave up 0 bases, with 9 bases separating them. The CDR3 loop spans 17 amino acids. Looked up from germline, CDR1 is MNHNY and CDR2 is SVGAGI (reference sequence). The CDR3 here is CASSYSTESSYNSPLHF. DNA of the CDR3: TGTGCCAGCAGTTACTCGACGGAGAGCTCCTATAATTCACCCCTCCACTTT.

This clonotype was seen many times. This CDR3 is CASSPSVLATYEQYF. DNA of the CDR3: TGTGCCAGCAGCCCAAGTGTCCTAGCGACCTACGAGCAGTACTTC. The gene calls are TRBV7-2 and TRBJ2-7; D is possibly TRBD2 (6 bases). The CDR3 totals 15 residues. The V gene's germline CDR1 is SGHTA and CDR2 FQGNSA. The germline V and J ends were trimmed by 5 bases and 2 bases, with 16 bases remaining between them.

This clonotype was seen more than once but under ten times. The chain combines TRBV29-1 with TRBJ1-2, with D unresolved. The V gene's germline CDR1 is SQVTM and CDR2 ANQGSEA. The CDR3 loop spans 12 amino acids. Trimming left V 1 base short and J 4 bases short, with 7 bases between. Here the CDR3 DNA reads TGCAGCGTTGAAGGACGAAGCTATGGCTACACCTTC. Translating it yields CSVEGRSYGYTF. The full variable domain, its missing parts supplied by reference TRBV29-1 and TRBJ1-2, is SAVISQKPSRDICQRGTSLTIQCQVDSQVTMMFWYRQQPGQSLTLIATANQGSEATYESGFVIDKFPISRPNLTFSTLTVSNMSPEDSSIYLCSVEGRSYGYTFGSGTRLTVV.

The V and J genes are TRBV30 and TRBJ2-1; 8 nucleotides agree with TRBD1. Germline-derived CDR1 and CDR2 are GTSNPN and SVGIG (reference sequence). Trimming took 3 bases from V and 3 from J; bases not matched to a gene: 4. The CDR3 is 14 amino acids. The CDR3 is CAWSGTGRYNEQFF. As DNA, the CDR3 is TGTGCCTGGAGCGGGACAGGTCGCTACAATGAGCAGTTCTTC. The entire variable domain, with the rest obtained from reference TRBV30 and TRBJ2-1, is as follows: SQTIHQWPATLVQPVGSPLSLECTVEGTSNPNLYWYRQAAGRGLQLLFYSVGIGQISSEVPQNLSASRPQDRQFILSSKKLLLSDSGFYLCAWSGTGRYNEQFFGPGTRLTVL.

V and J are TRBV20-1 and TRBJ2-7; D possibly uses TRBD1 or TRBD2 (5 bases each). Trimming stripped 1 base from V and 3 bases from J, with 16 bases between. Germline CDR1 is DFQATT and CDR2 is SNEGSKA (reference sequence). The CDR3 has 15 amino acids. CDR3: CSARAPGRSVYEQYF. CDR3 coding DNA: TGCAGTGCTAGAGCCCCGGGGCGCAGCGTCTACGAGCAGTACTTC.

This clonotype was counted only a few times. The chain is built from TRBV28 and TRBJ1-6, with a weak D call TRBD1 (6 bases). CDR3 size: 13 residues. Germline V gene data show CDR1 as MDHEN and CDR2 as SYDVKM. Trimming pared 7 bases from V and 10 bases from J, leaving 14 bases between. CDR3 nucleotides: TGTGCCAGCACGAGGGGGGGGAGCTCACCCCTCCACTTT. It is translated as CASTRGGSSPLHF.

This clonotype was seen a few times. This chain links TRBV29-1 with TRBJ1-4, with TRBD1 matching 7 bases. In germline, CDR1 is SQVTM, CDR2 ANQGSEA. There are 13 residues in the CDR3. V was clipped by 4 bases and J by 9 bases; unmatched bases: 8. CDR3 sequence: CSVGQLQGKKLFF. The CDR3 nucleotides are TGCAGCGTTGGCCAATTACAGGGGAAAAAACTGTTTTTT.

The chain combines TRBV12-3 or TRBV12-4 with TRBJ1-2; D may be TRBD1 (5 bases). The V end was cut by 3 bases, the J end by 1 base, with 12 bases between. The CDR3 is 15 residues long. The DNA of the CDR3 is TGTGCCAGCAGTTTTGGGGCAGTGAATAACTATGGCTACACCTTC. This gives the protein CASSFGAVNNYGYTF.

The chain couples TRBV29-1 to TRBJ2-2; unclear D gene. Germline CDR1 SQVTM, CDR2 ANQGSEA. V lost 1 base and J lost 4, with 4 bases in between. The CDR3 runs to 12 residues. The CDR3 reads CSVEGRTGELFF. In nucleotides, the CDR3 is TGCAGCGTTGAAGGACGCACCGGGGAGCTGTTTTTT.

This sequence joins TRBV15 and TRBJ2-1, with a possible D match to TRBD2 (7 bases). Looked up from germline, CDR1 is LNHNV and CDR2 is YYDKDF (reference sequence). The V end lost 10 bases, the J end lost 6 bases, and 13 bases lay between the germline ends. This CDR3 is built from 12 residues. The CDR3 loop is CASRGGGNEQFF. CDR3 nucleotides: TGTGCCAGCCGAGGGGGGGGCAATGAGCAGTTCTTC.

This clonotype was seen a handful of times. The chain is built from TRBV5-4 and TRBJ1-6; D uncertain. Germline CDR1 and CDR2: SGHNT and YYREEE (reference sequence). The ends were cut back, 4 bases at V and 9 bases at J, with 17 bases in the middle. This CDR3 region has 15 residues. The CDR3 region is CASSPGDWVGSPLHF. In DNA, the CDR3 is TGTGCCAGCAGCCCGGGAGACTGGGTCGGTTCACCCCTCCACTTT.

This clonotype was observed at least ten times. This sequence joins TRBV7-2 and TRBJ1-1, with D possibly matching TRBD1 (5 bases). The CDR3 loop spans 14 amino acids. Trimming removed 4 bases from V and 5 bases from J, with 14 bases in between. Germline lookup yields CDR1 SGHTA and CDR2 FQGNSA. The CDR3 DNA is TGTGCCAGCAGCTCGATCAGGGATGGGACTGAAGCTTTCTTT. Amino acids: CASSSIRDGTEAFF. Together with reference TRBV7-2 and TRBJ1-1, the CDR3 gives the full variable domain: GAGVSQSPSNKVTEKGKDVELRCDPISGHTALYWYRQSLGQGLEFLIYFQGNSAPDKSGLPSDRFSAERTGGSVSTLTIQRTQQEDSAVYLCASSSIRDGTEAFFGQGTRLTVV.

A few counts support this clonotype. This sequence joins TRBV20-1 and TRBJ2-3; the D gene is possibly TRBD2 (5 bases). Trimming took off 5 bases at V and 2 bases at J, with 11 bases between the two ends. The CDR3 runs 13 residues. Germline-derived CDR1 and CDR2 are DFQATT and SNEGSKA (reference sequence). DNA for the CDR3: TGCAGTGCTGCTGAGGGCCCCACAGATACGCAGTATTTT. This translates into CSAAEGPTDTQYF.

This chain joins TRBV19 and TRBJ2-2; D not certain. The CDR3 has 11 amino acids. Germline values: CDR1 LNHDA, CDR2 SQIVND (reference sequence). Deletions cut 7 bases from V and 7 bases from J, with 7 bases between. CDR3 sequence: CASNMDGELFF. DNA for the CDR3: TGTGCCAGTAATATGGACGGGGAGCTGTTTTTT.

Ten or more counts support this clonotype. CDR3: CASSTSGRPYEQYF. The DNA for the CDR3 is TGTGCCAGCAGCACTAGCGGGAGACCCTACGAGCAGTACTTC. The chain uses TRBV12-3 or TRBV12-4 and TRBJ2-7; 11 bases map to TRBD2. Losses at the gene ends were 6 bases for V and 2 bases for J; bases not matched to a gene: 3. The CDR3 runs 14 residues.

The V gene is TRBV7-9, the J gene TRBJ1-3; D remains unclear. CDR1 and CDR2 (germline): SEHNR, FQNEAQ (reference sequence). The CDR3 has 13 residues. V shed 7 bases and J shed 0 bases, with 7 bases lying between them. The CDR3 is CASKSYSGNTIYF. The DNA of the CDR3 is TGTGCCAGCAAGAGCTACTCTGGAAACACCATATATTTT.

In this sample, this clonotype turned up a few times. The V call is TRBV20-1, the J call TRBJ2-1; 11 nucleotides match TRBD2. The V gene's germline CDR1 is DFQATT and CDR2 SNEGSKA (reference sequence). Trimming removed 4 bases from V and 6 bases from J; junction bases left unmatched: 5. The CDR3 contains 14 residues. CDR3 nucleotide sequence: TGCAGTGCTAACCTAGCGGGAGGTCCCAATGAGCAGTTCTTC. It yields the protein CSANLAGGPNEQFF.

The genes are TRBV28 and TRBJ2-5, with 13 bases matching TRBD2. The V gene's germline CDR1 is MDHEN and CDR2 SYDVKM. V dropped 1 base and J dropped 5; count of bases not matched to a gene: 4. This CDR3 is built from 16 residues. The CDR3 coding sequence is TGTGCCAGCAGTTTATCTGGACTAGCGGGGGTGGAGACCCAGTACTTC. Protein product: CASSLSGLAGVETQYF.

The chain is built from TRBV28 and TRBJ2-7; TRBD2 aligns across 7 bases. This CDR3 is 15 amino acids long. Trimming took 4 bases from V and 3 from J; bases not matched to a gene: 9. The germline V gene encodes CDR1 MDHEN and CDR2 SYDVKM. This CDR3 is CASSSSGGRSYEQYF. As DNA, the CDR3 is TGTGCCAGCAGTTCCTCGGGAGGTAGGAGCTACGAGCAGTACTTC.

The rearrangement uses TRBV20-1 and TRBJ2-5, with 16 bases identical to TRBD2. This CDR3 comprises 16 residues. The ends lost 5 bases at V and 5 bases at J; junction bases unmatched: 8. Germline CDR1 is DFQATT and CDR2 is SNEGSKA (reference sequence). Written as DNA, the CDR3 is TGCAGTGCTCGGTCCGGGACTAGCGGGAGGGCGGAGACCCAGTACTTC. Residues: CSARSGTSGRAETQYF.

The gene calls are TRBV18 and TRBJ1-1, with 8 bases that match TRBD1. Germline CDR1 is KGHSH and CDR2 is LQKENI. With V trimmed by 3 bases and J by 3 bases, 3 bases remained unmatched. The CDR3 totals 14 residues. CDR3 region: CASSPGQVDTEAFF. The CDR3 region has the DNA TGTGCCAGCTCACCGGGACAGGTCGACACTGAAGCTTTCTTT.

Only a few counts were recorded for this clonotype. The chain has TRBV29-1 and TRBJ2-5; 7 bases agree with TRBD2. Germline CDR1 SQVTM, CDR2 ANQGSEA. There are 14 residues in the CDR3. J lost 7 bases, V lost 2 bases, and 10 bases had no gene match. The CDR3 DNA follows: TGCAGCGTTGAACTCGGAAGCGGGGAGGGGACCCAGTACTTC. This encodes CSVELGSGEGTQYF.

This chain links TRBV6-2 or TRBV6-3 with TRBJ2-7, with D possibly being TRBD2 (6 bases). Germline values: CDR1 MNHEY, CDR2 SVGEGT. Trimming removed 2 bases from V and 2 bases from J, with 13 bases in between. The CDR3 has 15 residues. DNA of the CDR3: TGTGCCAGCAGTTACCACCGGGAGTCTCCCTACGAGCAGTACTTC. Its protein is CASSYHRESPYEQYF.

This clonotype was observed many times. The chain couples TRBV6-1 to TRBJ1-5; D gene ambiguous. This CDR3 spans 13 amino acids. CDR1 MNHNS and CDR2 SASEGT come from the germline V gene. Trimming cost V 8 bases and J 3 bases, with 11 bases left between them. The CDR3 nucleotides read TGTGCCAGCTGGGTCAATTACAATCAGCCCCAGCATTTT. This sequence encodes CASWVNYNQPQHF.

The chain uses TRBV20-1 and TRBJ1-5; 10 bases match TRBD1. J lost 7 bases, V lost 5 bases, and 8 bases had no gene match. Germline V lookup: CDR1 DFQATT, CDR2 SNEGSKA (reference sequence). This CDR3 spans 14 amino acids. CDR3 amino acids: CSAGEGTGDQPQHF. The CDR3 bases are TGCAGTGCTGGGGAAGGGACAGGGGACCAGCCCCAGCATTTT.